The 21 T cell receptor beta chains given below trace back to one sample, sequenced in a study of blood T cell repertoires in COVID-19. The table came from immunoSEQ multiplex PCR; TCRdb's copy has only in-frame clones and leaves some out. The repertoire holds more than 100,000 clones, with 87% as singletons. What was sequenced was peripheral blood. Receptors originate from a human donor in a cohort sampled during active COVID-19.

The chain is built from TRBV3-1 (or the pseudogene TRBV3-2) and TRBJ2-5, with TRBD2 identical over 9 bases. The ends lost 1 base at V and 5 bases at J; junction bases unmatched: 20. Germline V gives CDR1 LGHDT, CDR2 YNNKEL (reference sequence). This CDR3 spans 20 amino acids. The DNA of the CDR3 is TGTGCCAGCAGCCAAGGGATAGTAGCGGGAGCTTCACCATTGGACGAGACCCAGTACTTC. This codes for CASSQGIVAGASPLDETQYF.

The rearrangement links TRBV18 to TRBJ2-1, with D unclear. The CDR3 covers 16 residues. V lost 3 bases to trimming and J lost 3 bases, with 15 bases between them. Germline V gene sequence: CDR1 KGHSH, CDR2 LQKENI. The CDR3 DNA is TGTGCCAGCTCACCGGTAATCTTGACAAGCTACAATGAGCAGTTCTTC. Its protein product is CASSPVILTSYNEQFF.

The chain employs TRBV5-4 and TRBJ1-5; TRBD1 matches 8 bases. J gave up 3 bases and V 0 bases, and 8 bases lay outside the gene matches. The CDR3 runs 17 residues. Germline V gene data show CDR1 as SGHNT and CDR2 as YYREEE (reference sequence). The CDR3, as DNA: TGTGCCAGCAGCTTGGCATCGGACAGGGATCCCAATCAGCCCCAGCATTTT. Translated, it gives CASSLASDRDPNQPQHF.

The rearrangement uses TRBV6-5 and TRBJ1-1; D uncertain. Germline V gene data show CDR1 as MNHEY and CDR2 as SVGAGI. The CDR3 spans 14 residues. V was clipped by 2 bases and J by 3 bases, with 10 bases between them. Here the CDR3 reads CASSYSWHDTEAFF. CDR3 bases: TGTGCCAGCAGTTACAGTTGGCATGACACTGAAGCTTTCTTT.

The chain's CDR3 is CASSLDRDTEAFF. The CDR3 DNA is TGTGCCAGCAGCTTGGACAGGGACACTGAAGCTTTCTTT. The chain uses TRBV5-5 and TRBJ1-1; tentatively, D is TRBD1 (6 bases). Germline V gene sequence: CDR1 SGHKS, CDR2 YYEKEE (reference sequence). Trimming stripped 0 bases from V and 3 bases from J, with 6 bases between. This CDR3 contains 13 residues.

This clone has just one count. The genes are TRBV28 and TRBJ2-2; 7 nucleotides agree with TRBD1. Trimming cost V 5 bases and J 7 bases; bases outside gene matches: 10. Germline V gene sequence: CDR1 MDHEN, CDR2 SYDVKM. This CDR3 is built from 15 residues. The CDR3: CASSQTTGIVGELFF. As DNA, the CDR3 is TGTGCCAGCAGTCAAACGACAGGGATTGTCGGGGAGCTGTTTTTT.

The rearrangement links TRBV5-1 to TRBJ1-2, with 8 nucleotides matching TRBD1. CDR3 length: 16 amino acids. Germline V lookup: CDR1 SGHRS, CDR2 YFSETQ. V lost 4 bases and J lost 1; bases outside the gene matches: 9. The CDR3 loop reads CASSPAGDRINYGYTF. CDR3 DNA: TGCGCCAGCAGCCCCGCAGGGGACAGGATTAACTATGGCTACACCTTC.

The CDR3 DNA follows: TGTGCCGCGTGGGTCAGCGACAATGAGCAGTTCTTC. Its translation is CAAWVSDNEQFF. The V gene is TRBV6-4, the J gene TRBJ2-1; no firm D call. Germline CDR1 is MRHNA and CDR2 is SNTAGT. The CDR3 runs 12 residues. The V gene lost 11 bases and the J gene lost 5 bases, with 13 bases spanning the gap.

The J gene is TRBJ1-5, the V gene TRBV7-2; D is perhaps TRBD1 (5 bases). V lost 1 base to trimming and J lost 10 bases, with 11 bases between them. CDR1 SGHTA and CDR2 FQGNSA come from the germline V gene. This CDR3 has 13 residues. CDR3 sequence (DNA): TGTGCCAGCAGCTTAGAGCCAGGGATACCCCAGCATTTT. Its protein is CASSLEPGIPQHF.

This chain joins TRBV6-1 and TRBJ2-7, with TRBD1 as a possible D gene (5 bases). The CDR3 runs 16 residues. Germline V CDR1 and CDR2: MNHNS, SASEGT. V was pared by 4 bases and J by 5 bases, with 21 bases between. In nucleotides, the CDR3 is TGTGCCAGCAGTGGACAGATGAACCGCCCTTTCGACGAGCAGTACTTC. Translated: CASSGQMNRPFDEQYF.

The chain has TRBV5-1 and TRBJ2-7, with TRBD1 as a possible D gene (6 bases). CDR3 length: 13 amino acids. Germline-derived CDR1 and CDR2 are SGHRS and YFSETQ. The ends were cut back, 2 bases at V and 6 bases at J, with 12 bases in the middle. CDR3: CASSLPQGIEQYF. Here the CDR3 DNA reads TGCGCCAGCAGCTTACCACAGGGAATCGAGCAGTACTTC.

V is TRBV19 and J is TRBJ1-5; 7 bases match TRBD1. V shed 4 bases, J shed 5 bases, and the junction held 5 bases outside the gene matches. CDR3 length: 14 residues. Germline values: CDR1 LNHDA, CDR2 SQIVND (reference sequence). This CDR3 reads CASSKRQGDQPQHF. As DNA, the CDR3 is TGTGCCAGTAGTAAAAGACAGGGAGATCAGCCCCAGCATTTT.

The chain carries TRBV6-1 and TRBJ2-1; tentative D call: TRBD2 (7 bases). Germline V gives CDR1 MNHNS, CDR2 SASEGT. This CDR3 comprises 13 residues. V was shortened by 1 base and J by 7 bases, with 8 bases between the two germline ends. CDR3 sequence (DNA): TGTGCCAGCAGTGAAGAGGGGGGGAATGAGCAGTTCTTC. It specifies CASSEEGGNEQFF.

The V and J genes are TRBV2 and TRBJ2-5; TRBD2 aligns across 11 bases. The V gene end was trimmed by 8 bases and the J gene end by 5 bases; junction bases not matched to a gene: 10. This CDR3 has 15 residues. In germline, CDR1 is SNHLY, CDR2 FYNNEI. The CDR3 DNA sequence: TGTGCCAGCTCCCAACTAGCGGGGGCCTCGGAGACCCAGTACTTC. Its protein is CASSQLAGASETQYF.

The gene calls are TRBV9 and TRBJ2-1, with 7 bases aligning to TRBD2. CDR1 and CDR2 (germline): SGDLS, YYNGEE. After removal of 0 bases from V and 0 bases from J, the junction contained 3 bases not matched to a gene. The CDR3 consists of 16 residues. The CDR3 region is CASSVVGGSSYNEQFF. DNA for the CDR3: TGTGCCAGCAGCGTAGTGGGCGGGAGCTCCTACAATGAGCAGTTCTTC.

The chain couples TRBV2 to TRBJ2-7; 9 bases match TRBD1. Germline V gives CDR1 SNHLY, CDR2 FYNNEI. CDR3 size: 16 residues. The V segment lost 3 bases and the J segment 0 bases; nucleotides outside the gene matches: 6. CDR3 loop: CASSEGGQGFSYEQYF. CDR3 sequence (DNA): TGTGCCAGCAGTGAGGGTGGACAGGGGTTCTCCTACGAGCAGTACTTC. Full variable domain (outside the CDR3, taken from reference TRBV2 and TRBJ2-7): EPEVTQTPSHQVTQMGQEVILRCVPISNHLYFYWYRQILGQKVEFLVSFYNNEISEKSEIFDDQFSVERPDGSNFTLKIRSTKLEDSAMYFCASSEGGQGFSYEQYFGPGTRLTVT.

V gene TRBV6-6 combines with J gene TRBJ2-5, with 9 positions matching TRBD1. The CDR3 is 16 residues long. Per germline, CDR1 MNHNY and CDR2 SVGAGI (reference sequence). V gave up 6 bases and J gave up 2 bases; unmatched junction bases: 10. In DNA form, the CDR3 reads TGTGCCAGCAGAGAGTGGGACAGGGACGGGCAAGAGACCCAGTACTTC. Protein product: CASREWDRDGQETQYF.

In this sample, this clone turned up once. The chain recombines TRBV15 with TRBJ2-1; TRBD2 agrees at 12 bases. The CDR3 is 16 amino acids. CDR1 and CDR2 from the germline V gene are LNHNV and YYDKDF (reference sequence). The junction had 10 bases not matched to a gene; V was cut back by 5 bases and J by 8 bases. CDR3 residues: CATSGRLAGALDEQFF. CDR3 DNA sequence: TGTGCCACCAGCGGCCGACTAGCGGGAGCGTTAGATGAGCAGTTCTTC.

The CDR3 sequence: CASSLWTSGRVSYEQYF. CDR3 DNA: TGTGCCAGCAGCCTATGGACTAGCGGGAGGGTGTCCTACGAGCAGTACTTC. The chain links TRBV21-1 to TRBJ2-7; the table assigns TRBD2, which was not confirmed against the DNA. TRBV21-1 is a documented pseudogene. This CDR3 has 17 residues.

The chain recombines TRBV20-1 with TRBJ2-1, with 12 bases that match TRBD2. Trimming at V came to 3 bases and at J to 9 bases, leaving 6 bases not matched to a gene. Germline assignment: CDR1 DFQATT and CDR2 SNEGSKA (reference sequence). This CDR3 has 14 amino acids. CDR3 DNA: TGCAGTGCTAGTTTGCTAGCGGGAGGGTCTGAGCAGTTCTTC. This codes for CSASLLAGGSEQFF.

J is TRBJ2-2 and V is TRBV2; TRBD2 is a possible D gene (6 bases). This CDR3 comprises 14 residues. V lost 10 bases and J 3 bases, leaving 15 bases between the germline ends. CDR1 SNHLY and CDR2 FYNNEI come from the germline V gene. CDR3 amino acids: CAIRPGTYTGELFF. DNA for the CDR3: TGTGCCATCCGCCCCGGGACTTACACCGGGGAGCTGTTTTTT.